Listed below are T cell receptor beta chains from one sample, sequenced in a study of cytomegalovirus exposure and HLA in healthy donors. Using immunoSEQ multiplex PCR, the repertoire was profiled, and TCRdb retains in-frame clones only, with some absent. Recorded for this sample: some 130,000 clones. The sample was PBMCs. The origin of the receptors is a woman in her forties in good health and CMV-seronegative. Both conserved end residues are trimmed from each CDR3.

V	J	CDR3
TRBV4-2	TRBJ1-5	ASSQDRTGGSQPQH
TRBV19	TRBJ2-1	ASYITSGGAGEQF
TRBV5-1	TRBJ2-2	ASNLLQGEIGELF
TRBV6-1	TRBJ1-1	ASTRNRGRGTEAF
TRBV6-5	TRBJ2-2	ASSSGANTGELF
TRBV19	TRBJ2-5	ASSIGTEETQY
TRBV29-1	TRBJ1-3	SVEVSGTGNTIY
TRBV5-6	TRBJ2-3	ASSLRPGANTDTQY
TRBV7-2	TRBJ2-3	ASTRGLAGGMRTDTQY
TRBV2	TRBJ1-5	ASGGRFGLSSNQPQH
TRBV27	TRBJ1-2	ASGPGGNYGYT
TRBV5-4	TRBJ2-3	ASRPTGGDRDTQY
TRBV5-1	TRBJ2-5	ASSMGLAGVKTQY
TRBV18	TRBJ2-3	ASSPGQRGVTDTQY
TRBV5-1	TRBJ1-3	ASSDLSSGNTIY
TRBV7-9	TRBJ2-2	ASSSGSLRTGELF
TRBV6-1	TRBJ1-2	ASSDWDRDYGYT
TRBV7-3	TRBJ2-1	ASSPTSGGYNEQF
TRBV19	TRBJ1-6	ASSIDSRTGSSYNSPLH
TRBV6-6	TRBJ1-2	ASSNWDTLLYST
TRBV27	TRBJ2-3	ASRLGWGGTSTDTQY
TRBV4-2	TRBJ1-2	ASSQAGQGDGYT
TRBV6-1	TRBJ2-3	ASSEDNTDTQY
TRBV25-1	TRBJ1-4	ASSRRQNQNEKLF
TRBV5-1	TRBJ2-7	ASSMDATGYEQY
TRBV4-3	TRBJ1-1	ASSQDGRANTEAF
TRBV7-3	TRBJ2-2	ASRSAVTGELF
TRBV5-1	TRBJ1-1	ASSLSENTEAF
TRBV7-3	TRBJ2-3	ASRYGVSTDTQY
TRBV19	TRBJ2-5	ASSMPSGETQY
TRBV5-1	TRBJ1-3	ASSLNGWESNTIY
TRBV21-1	TRBJ1-5	ASSKEETGGQPQH
TRBV19	TRBJ1-1	ASSNDRRTEAF
TRBV7-2	TRBJ1-4	ASSLDRGPNEKLF
TRBV6-1	TRBJ2-3	ASTRDRGTDTQY
TRBV7-9	TRBJ1-3	ASSKMGGKGNTIY
TRBV6-4	TRBJ1-1	ASRDISSMNTEAF
TRBV5-1	TRBJ1-2	ASSHFFGTGGYNYGYT
TRBV11-2	TRBJ1-3	ASRTGSSGNTIY
TRBV6-4	TRBJ1-4	AKTLSRDTAGEEKLF
TRBV7-2	TRBJ2-7	ASSMRTGGDEQY
TRBV19	TRBJ1-6	ASRLDSDSPLH
TRBV7-2	TRBJ1-5	ASSLGRDRGGQPQH
TRBV19	TRBJ1-1	ATRGGATEAF
TRBV15	TRBJ1-1	ATRGGLNTEAF
TRBV5-1	.	ASSVMTGPYEQY
TRBV28	TRBJ2-7	ASIAGTGNFYEQY
TRBV29-1	TRBJ2-1	SVPGTGGALAYNEQF
TRBV19	TRBJ1-1	ASGDRRNTEAF